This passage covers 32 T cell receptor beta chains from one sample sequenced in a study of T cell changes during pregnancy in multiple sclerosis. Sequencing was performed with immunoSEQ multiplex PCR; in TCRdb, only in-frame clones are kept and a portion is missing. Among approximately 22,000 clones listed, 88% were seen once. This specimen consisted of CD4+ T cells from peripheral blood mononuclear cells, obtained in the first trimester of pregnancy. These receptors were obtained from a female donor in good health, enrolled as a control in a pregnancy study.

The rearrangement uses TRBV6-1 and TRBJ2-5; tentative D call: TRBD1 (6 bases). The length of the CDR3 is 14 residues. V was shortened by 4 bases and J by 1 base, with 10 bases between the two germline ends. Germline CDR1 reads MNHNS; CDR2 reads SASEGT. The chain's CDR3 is CASSAYRVQETQYF. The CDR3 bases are TGTGCCAGCAGTGCGTACAGGGTCCAAGAGACCCAGTACTTC.

The chain's CDR3 is CASSLPRTSGFPLSYEQYF. Written as DNA, the CDR3 is TGCGCCAGCAGCCTTCCTCGGACTAGCGGTTTTCCTCTCTCCTACGAGCAGTACTTC. The chain carries TRBV5-1 and TRBJ2-7, with 10 bases fitting TRBD2. V lost 4 bases, J lost 0 bases, and 16 bases stayed unmatched. This CDR3 has 19 amino acids. The germline V gene encodes CDR1 SGHRS and CDR2 YFSETQ.

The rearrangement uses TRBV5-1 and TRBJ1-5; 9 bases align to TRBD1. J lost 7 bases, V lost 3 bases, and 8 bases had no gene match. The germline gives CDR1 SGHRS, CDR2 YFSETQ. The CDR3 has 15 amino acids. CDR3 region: CASSSIDRGRQPQHF. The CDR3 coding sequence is TGCGCCAGCAGCTCCATCGACAGGGGGAGACAGCCCCAGCATTTT. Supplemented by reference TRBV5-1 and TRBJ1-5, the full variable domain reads KAGVTQTPRYLIKTRGQQVTLSCSPISGHRSVSWYQQTPGQGLQFLFEYFSETQRNKGNFPGRFSGRQFSNSRSEMNVSTLELGDSALYLCASSSIDRGRQPQHFGDGTRLSIL.

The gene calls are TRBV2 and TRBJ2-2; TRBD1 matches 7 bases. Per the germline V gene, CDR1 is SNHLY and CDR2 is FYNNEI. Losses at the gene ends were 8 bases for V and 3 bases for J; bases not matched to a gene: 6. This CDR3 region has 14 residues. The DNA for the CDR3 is TGTGCCAGCGGCCGGGACAGTTACACCGGGGAGCTGTTTTTT. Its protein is CASGRDSYTGELFF.

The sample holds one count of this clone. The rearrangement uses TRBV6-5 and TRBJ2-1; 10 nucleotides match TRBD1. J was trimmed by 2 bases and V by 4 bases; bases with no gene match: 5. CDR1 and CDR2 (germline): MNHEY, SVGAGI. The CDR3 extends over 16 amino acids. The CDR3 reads CASSFPGTGAYNEQFF. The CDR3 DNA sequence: TGTGCCAGCAGTTTCCCCGGGACAGGGGCCTACAATGAGCAGTTCTTC.

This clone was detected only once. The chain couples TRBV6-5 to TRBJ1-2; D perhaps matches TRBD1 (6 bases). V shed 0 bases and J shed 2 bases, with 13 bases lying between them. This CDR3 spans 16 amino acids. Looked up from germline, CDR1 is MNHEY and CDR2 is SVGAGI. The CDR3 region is CASSYSSGQTNYGYTF. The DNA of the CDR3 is TGTGCCAGCAGTTACTCAAGCGGACAGACCAACTATGGCTACACCTTC.

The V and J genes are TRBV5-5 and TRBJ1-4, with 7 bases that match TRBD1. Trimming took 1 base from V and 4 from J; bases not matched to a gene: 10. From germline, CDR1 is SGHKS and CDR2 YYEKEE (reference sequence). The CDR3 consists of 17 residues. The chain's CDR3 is CASSLTGAKQNNEKLFF. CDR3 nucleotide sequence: TGTGCCAGCAGCTTGACAGGGGCGAAACAGAATAATGAAAAACTGTTTTTT.

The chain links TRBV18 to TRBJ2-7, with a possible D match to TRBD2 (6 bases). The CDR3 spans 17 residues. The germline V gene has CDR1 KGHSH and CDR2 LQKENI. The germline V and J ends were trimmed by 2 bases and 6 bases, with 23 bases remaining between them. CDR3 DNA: TGTGCCAGCTCACCAGGAGGGTTAGGACTGGAATGGGGCGAGCAGTACTTC. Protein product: CASSPGGLGLEWGEQYF.

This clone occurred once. In DNA form, the CDR3 reads TGTGCCAGCAGGCTACAGCGGGGTCGCGAGCAGTACTTC. This gives the protein CASRLQRGREQYF. V usage is TRBV6-7 and J usage is TRBJ2-7; TRBD2 agrees at 7 bases. TRBV6-7 is reported as an ORF; its role is uncertain. The CDR3 sequence is 13 residues long. Trimming cost V 6 bases and J 6 bases; bases outside gene matches: 8.

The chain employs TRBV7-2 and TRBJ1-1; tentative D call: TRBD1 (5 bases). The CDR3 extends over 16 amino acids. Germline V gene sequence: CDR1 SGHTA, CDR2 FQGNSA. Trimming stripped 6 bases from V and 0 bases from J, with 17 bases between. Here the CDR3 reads CASSWGLWHMNTEAFF. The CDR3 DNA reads TGTGCCAGCAGTTGGGGCCTCTGGCACATGAACACTGAAGCTTTCTTT.

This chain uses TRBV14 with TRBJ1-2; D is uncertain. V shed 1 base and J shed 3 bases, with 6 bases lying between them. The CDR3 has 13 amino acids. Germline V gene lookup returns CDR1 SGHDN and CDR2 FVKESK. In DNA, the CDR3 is TGTGCCAGCAGCCAAGGGCTTCACTATGGCTACACCTTC. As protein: CASSQGLHYGYTF.

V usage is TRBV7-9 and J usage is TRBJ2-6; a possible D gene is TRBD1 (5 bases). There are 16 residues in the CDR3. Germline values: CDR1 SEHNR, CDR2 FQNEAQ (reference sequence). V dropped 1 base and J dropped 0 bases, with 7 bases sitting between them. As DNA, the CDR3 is TGTGCCAGCAGCTTAGGGGGCATCTCTGGGGCCAACGTCCTGACTTTC. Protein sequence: CASSLGGISGANVLTF. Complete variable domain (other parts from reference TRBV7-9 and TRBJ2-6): DTGVSQNPRHKITKRGQNVTFRCDPISEHNRLYWYRQTLGQGPEFLTYFQNEAQLEKSRLLSDRFSAERPKGSFSTLEIQRTEQGDSAMYLCASSLGGISGANVLTFGAGSRLTVL.

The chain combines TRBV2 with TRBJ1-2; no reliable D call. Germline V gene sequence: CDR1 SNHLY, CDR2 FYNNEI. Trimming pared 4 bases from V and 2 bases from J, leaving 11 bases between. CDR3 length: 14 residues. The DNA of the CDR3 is TGTGCCAGCAGTGGTGCGGGGTCAAACTATGGCTACACCTTC. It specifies CASSGAGSNYGYTF.

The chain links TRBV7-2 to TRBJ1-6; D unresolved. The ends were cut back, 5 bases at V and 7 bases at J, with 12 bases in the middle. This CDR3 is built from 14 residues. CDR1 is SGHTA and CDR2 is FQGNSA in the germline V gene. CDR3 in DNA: TGTGCCAGCAGCCCTCACACGATAAATTCACCCCTCCACTTT. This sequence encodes CASSPHTINSPLHF.

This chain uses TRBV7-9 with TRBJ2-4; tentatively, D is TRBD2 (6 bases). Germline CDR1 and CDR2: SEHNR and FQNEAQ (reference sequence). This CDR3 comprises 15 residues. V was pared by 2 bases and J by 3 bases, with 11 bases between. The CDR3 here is CASSLRELSKNIQYF. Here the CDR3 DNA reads TGTGCCAGCAGCTTACGGGAGCTGAGCAAAAACATTCAGTACTTC. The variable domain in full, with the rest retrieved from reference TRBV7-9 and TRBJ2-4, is DTGVSQNPRHKITKRGQNVTFRCDPISEHNRLYWYRQTLGQGPEFLTYFQNEAQLEKSRLLSDRFSAERPKGSFSTLEIQRTEQGDSAMYLCASSLRELSKNIQYFGAGTRLSVL.

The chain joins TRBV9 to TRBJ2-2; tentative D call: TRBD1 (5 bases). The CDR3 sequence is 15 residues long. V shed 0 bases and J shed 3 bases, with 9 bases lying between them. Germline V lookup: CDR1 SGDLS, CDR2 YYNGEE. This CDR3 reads CASSVVGADTGELFF. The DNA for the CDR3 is TGTGCCAGCAGCGTAGTTGGGGCGGACACCGGGGAGCTGTTTTTT.

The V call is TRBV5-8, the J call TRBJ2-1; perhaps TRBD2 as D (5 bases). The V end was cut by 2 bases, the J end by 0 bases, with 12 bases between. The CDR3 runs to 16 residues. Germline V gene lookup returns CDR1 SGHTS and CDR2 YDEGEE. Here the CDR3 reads CASSLFAGNSYNEQFF. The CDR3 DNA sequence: TGTGCCAGCAGCTTATTTGCCGGGAACTCCTACAATGAGCAGTTCTTC.

In DNA, the CDR3 is TGTGCCAGTAGTACGGTCCTAGCGGGCAACAATGAGCAGTTCTTC. Translation gives CASSTVLAGNNEQFF. The rearrangement uses TRBV19 and TRBJ2-1, with 8 bases aligning to TRBD2. CDR1 LNHDA and CDR2 SQIVND come from the germline V gene (reference sequence). V dropped 4 bases and J dropped 5; count of bases not matched to a gene: 7. CDR3 length: 15 residues.

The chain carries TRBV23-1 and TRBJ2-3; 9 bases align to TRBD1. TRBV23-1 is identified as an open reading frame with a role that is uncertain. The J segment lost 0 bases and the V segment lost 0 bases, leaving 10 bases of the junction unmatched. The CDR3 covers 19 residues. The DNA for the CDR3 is TGCGCCAGCAGTCAATCAGGGGGGGTCGGGACAGGGAGCACAGATACGCAGTATTTT. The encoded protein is CASSQSGGVGTGSTDTQYF.

CDR3: CASSSGGYGYTF. The CDR3 DNA sequence: TGCGCCAGCAGCTCGGGAGGCTATGGCTACACCTTC. J is TRBJ1-2 and V is TRBV5-1; D not resolved. V lost 3 bases and J 4 bases, leaving 7 bases between the germline ends. The germline V gene encodes CDR1 SGHRS and CDR2 YFSETQ. CDR3 length: 12 residues. The full variable domain, completed using reference TRBV5-1 and TRBJ1-2, is KAGVTQTPRYLIKTRGQQVTLSCSPISGHRSVSWYQQTPGQGLQFLFEYFSETQRNKGNFPGRFSGRQFSNSRSEMNVSTLELGDSALYLCASSSGGYGYTFGSGTRLTVV.

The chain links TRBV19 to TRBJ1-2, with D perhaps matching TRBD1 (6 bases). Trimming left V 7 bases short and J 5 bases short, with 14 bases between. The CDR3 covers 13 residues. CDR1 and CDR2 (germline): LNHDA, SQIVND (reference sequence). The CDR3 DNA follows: TGTGCCAGTAACCTCGACAGGAGTTATGGCTACACCTTC. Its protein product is CASNLDRSYGYTF. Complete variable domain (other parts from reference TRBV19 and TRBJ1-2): DGGITQSPKYLFRKEGQNVTLSCEQNLNHDAMYWYRQDPGQGLRLIYYSQIVNDFQKGDIAEGYSVSREKKESFPLTVTSAQKNPTAFYLCASNLDRSYGYTFGSGTRLTVV.

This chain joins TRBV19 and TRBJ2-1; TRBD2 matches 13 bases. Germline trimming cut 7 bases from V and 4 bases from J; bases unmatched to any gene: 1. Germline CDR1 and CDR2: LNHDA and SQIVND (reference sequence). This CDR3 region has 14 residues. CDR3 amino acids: CASTGLAGYNEQFF. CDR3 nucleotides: TGTGCCAGTACGGGACTAGCGGGGTACAATGAGCAGTTCTTC.

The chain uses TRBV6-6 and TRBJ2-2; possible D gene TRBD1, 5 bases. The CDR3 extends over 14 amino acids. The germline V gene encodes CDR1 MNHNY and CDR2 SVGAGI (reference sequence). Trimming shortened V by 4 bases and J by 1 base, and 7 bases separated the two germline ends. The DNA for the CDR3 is TGTGCCAGCAGTTTAGACAGGAACACCGGGGAGCTGTTTTTT. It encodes CASSLDRNTGELFF.

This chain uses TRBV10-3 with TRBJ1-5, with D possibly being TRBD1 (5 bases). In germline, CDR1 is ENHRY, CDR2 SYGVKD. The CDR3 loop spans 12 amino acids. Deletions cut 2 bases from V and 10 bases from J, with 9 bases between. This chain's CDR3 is CAISEIRGPQHF. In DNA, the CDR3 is TGTGCCATCAGTGAGATAAGGGGTCCCCAGCATTTT.

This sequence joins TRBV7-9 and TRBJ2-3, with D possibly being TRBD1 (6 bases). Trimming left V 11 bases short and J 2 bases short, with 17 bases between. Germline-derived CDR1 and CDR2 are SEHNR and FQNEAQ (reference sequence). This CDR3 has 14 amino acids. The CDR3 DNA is TGTGCCTTGGGGGCCCGATCGACCACAGATACGCAGTATTTT. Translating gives CALGARSTTDTQYF. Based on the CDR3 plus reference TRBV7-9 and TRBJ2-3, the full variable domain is DTGVSQNPRHKITKRGQNVTFRCDPISEHNRLYWYRQTLGQGPEFLTYFQNEAQLEKSRLLSDRFSAERPKGSFSTLEIQRTEQGDSAMYLCALGARSTTDTQYFGPGTRLTVL.

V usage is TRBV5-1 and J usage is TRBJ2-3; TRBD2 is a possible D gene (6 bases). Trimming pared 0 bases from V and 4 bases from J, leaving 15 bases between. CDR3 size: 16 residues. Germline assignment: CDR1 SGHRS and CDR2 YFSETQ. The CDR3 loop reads CASSLELGLIADTQYF. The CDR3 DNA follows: TGCGCCAGCAGCTTGGAGTTAGGACTAATCGCAGATACGCAGTATTTT. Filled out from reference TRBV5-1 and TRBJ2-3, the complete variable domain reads KAGVTQTPRYLIKTRGQQVTLSCSPISGHRSVSWYQQTPGQGLQFLFEYFSETQRNKGNFPGRFSGRQFSNSRSEMNVSTLELGDSALYLCASSLELGLIADTQYFGPGTRLTVL.

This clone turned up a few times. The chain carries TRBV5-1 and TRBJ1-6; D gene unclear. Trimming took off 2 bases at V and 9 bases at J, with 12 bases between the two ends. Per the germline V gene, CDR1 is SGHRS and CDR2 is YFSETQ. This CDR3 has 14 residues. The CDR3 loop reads CASSFGYGSSPLHF. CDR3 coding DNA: TGCGCCAGCAGCTTTGGGTACGGGAGTTCACCCCTCCACTTT.

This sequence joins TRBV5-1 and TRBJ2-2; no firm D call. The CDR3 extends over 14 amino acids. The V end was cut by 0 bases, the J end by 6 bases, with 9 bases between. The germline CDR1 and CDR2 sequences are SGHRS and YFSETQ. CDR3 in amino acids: CASSLDAVSGELFF. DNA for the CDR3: TGCGCCAGCAGCTTGGATGCGGTGTCCGGGGAGCTGTTTTTT.

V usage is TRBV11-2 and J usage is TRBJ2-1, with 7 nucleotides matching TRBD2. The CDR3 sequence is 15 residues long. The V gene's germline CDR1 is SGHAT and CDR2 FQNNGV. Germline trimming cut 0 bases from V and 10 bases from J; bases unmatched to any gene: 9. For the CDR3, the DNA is TGTGCCAGCAGCTTAGAAATGGGGGGGAGAAGCGAGCAGTTCTTC. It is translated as CASSLEMGGRSEQFF.

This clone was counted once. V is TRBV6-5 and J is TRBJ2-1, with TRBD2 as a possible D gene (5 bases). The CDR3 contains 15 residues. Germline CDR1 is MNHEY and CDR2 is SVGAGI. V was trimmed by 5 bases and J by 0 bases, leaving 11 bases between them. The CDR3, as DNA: TGTGCCAGCAGTCGTGCGGGTAACTCCTACAATGAGCAGTTCTTC. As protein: CASSRAGNSYNEQFF.

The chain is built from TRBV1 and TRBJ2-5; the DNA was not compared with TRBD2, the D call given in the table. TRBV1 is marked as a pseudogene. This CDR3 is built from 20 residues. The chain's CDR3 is CTSSQVAGLAGGGLPWTQYF. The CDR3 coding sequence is TGCACCAGCAGCCAAGTGGCGGGACTAGCGGGAGGGGGGCTTCCATGGACCCAGTACTTC.

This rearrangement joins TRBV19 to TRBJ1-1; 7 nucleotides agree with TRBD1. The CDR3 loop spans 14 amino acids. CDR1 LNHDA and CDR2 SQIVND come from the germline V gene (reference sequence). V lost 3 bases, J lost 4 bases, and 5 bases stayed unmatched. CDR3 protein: CASSIQGVGTEAFF. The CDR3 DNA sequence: TGTGCCAGTAGTATCCAGGGGGTGGGCACTGAAGCTTTCTTT.